This passage covers 29 T cell receptor beta chains from one sample sequenced in a study of blood T cell repertoires in COVID-19. Using immunoSEQ multiplex PCR, the repertoire was profiled, and TCRdb retains in-frame clones only, with some absent. The sample yields more than 150,000 clones, less than 95% seen once. Sequencing was carried out using peripheral blood. The receptors were sampled from a man aged 25 to 45 with COVID-19, enrolled during active disease.

The rearrangement joins TRBV27 to TRBJ2-3; a weak D match, TRBD2 (7 bases). The CDR3 totals 14 residues. Germline-derived CDR1 and CDR2 are MNHEY and SMNVEV (reference sequence). Trimming removed 7 bases from V and 5 bases from J, with 16 bases in between. Written as DNA, the CDR3 is TGTGCCAGCAACTCGGGGGGCCACGGAGATACGCAGTATTTT. Its protein product is CASNSGGHGDTQYF.

CDR3 amino acids: CASRALRGESYNEQFF. The DNA of the CDR3 is TGCGCCAGCAGAGCTTTGCGGGGGGAGTCCTACAATGAGCAGTTCTTC. The chain links TRBV4-1 to TRBJ2-1, with TRBD2 identical over 8 bases. With 6 bases clipped from V and 1 base from J, the junction kept 8 bases outside the gene matches. This CDR3 is built from 16 residues. Per germline, CDR1 MGHRA and CDR2 YSYEKL.

This chain uses TRBV6-5 with TRBJ1-3; no firm D call. Trimming stripped 5 bases from V and 3 bases from J, with 14 bases between. The germline CDR1 and CDR2 sequences are MNHEY and SVGAGI. The CDR3 length is 15 residues. In DNA form, the CDR3 reads TGTGCCAGCAGTCTAGAGCGCGTGCATGGAAACACCATATATTTT. It translates to CASSLERVHGNTIYF.

The chain has TRBV9 and TRBJ2-5, with 11 bases aligning to TRBD2. Germline assignment: CDR1 SGDLS and CDR2 YYNGEE. J gave up 1 base and V 4 bases, and 6 bases lay outside the gene matches. There are 16 residues in the CDR3. CDR3: CASSPPGLAAQETQYF. The DNA for the CDR3 is TGTGCCAGCAGCCCCCCGGGACTAGCGGCCCAAGAGACCCAGTACTTC.

The rearrangement uses TRBV18 and TRBJ1-2; D unresolved. The V gene's germline CDR1 is KGHSH and CDR2 LQKENI. Trimming took off 0 bases at V and 4 bases at J, with 9 bases between the two ends. The CDR3 contains 14 residues. The DNA for the CDR3 is TGTGCCAGCTCACCACCGGGCCAGAGCTATGGCTACACCTTC. Encoded protein: CASSPPGQSYGYTF.

V and J are TRBV24-1 and TRBJ2-6; 9 positions agree with TRBD1. There are 16 residues in the CDR3. J gave up 4 bases and V 10 bases, and 10 bases lay outside the gene matches. Germline V CDR1 and CDR2: KGHDR, SFDVKD. This CDR3 is CATPGQGFPGANVLTF. The CDR3 coding sequence is TGTGCCACTCCGGGACAGGGATTCCCCGGGGCCAACGTCCTGACTTTC.

This clone was counted once. This chain connects TRBV6-5 to TRBJ1-1; D unresolved. V lost 6 bases, J lost 5 bases, and 16 bases lay in between. The CDR3 has 14 residues. Looked up from germline, CDR1 is MNHEY and CDR2 is SVGAGI. CDR3 protein: CASRQATLETEAFF. The CDR3, as DNA: TGTGCCAGCAGGCAGGCCACTTTAGAAACTGAAGCTTTCTTT.

This clone has just one count. V and J are TRBV3-1 (or the pseudogene TRBV3-2) and TRBJ1-6; TRBD1 matches 7 bases. Unmatched junction bases numbered 9, after V lost 7 bases and J lost 6 bases. Germline loops: CDR1 LGHDT, CDR2 YNNKEL (reference sequence). The CDR3 is made up of 15 amino acids. The DNA for the CDR3 is TGTGCCAGCACCACAACCCACAGGGGTAATTCACCCCTCCACTTT. Protein product: CASTTTHRGNSPLHF.

The chain links TRBV16 to TRBJ1-2, with 7 bases fitting TRBD1. CDR1 and CDR2 (germline): KGHSY, FQNENV. CDR3 size: 14 residues. J was trimmed by 4 bases and V by 2 bases; bases with no gene match: 4. CDR3 in amino acids: CASSQRGGAYGYTF. CDR3 sequence (DNA): TGTGCCAGCAGCCAACGAGGGGGCGCCTATGGCTACACCTTC.

This clone has only one observation. The chain uses TRBV19 and TRBJ1-5; D possibly corresponds to TRBD1 (6 bases). Trimming cost V 3 bases and J 3 bases, with 21 bases left between them. This CDR3 comprises 18 residues. Germline V lookup: CDR1 LNHDA, CDR2 SQIVND (reference sequence). The CDR3 reads CASSIPPGQYQDNQPQHF. The CDR3 region has the DNA TGTGCCAGTAGTATCCCCCCAGGACAGTATCAGGACAATCAGCCCCAGCATTTT.

V and J are TRBV19 and TRBJ2-7, with 11 bases lining up with TRBD1. The J segment lost 3 bases and the V segment lost 5 bases, leaving 6 bases of the junction unmatched. Germline V gene data show CDR1 as LNHDA and CDR2 as SQIVND (reference sequence). This CDR3 has 15 amino acids. The CDR3 bases are TGTGCCAGTAGTGTGGGACAGGGGGATCACTACGAGCAGTACTTC. Protein: CASSVGQGDHYEQYF.

The V gene is TRBV30, the J gene TRBJ2-7; TRBD1 matches at 7 bases. This CDR3 has 13 amino acids. CDR1 is GTSNPN, CDR2 SVGIG, per germline (reference sequence). V dropped 5 bases and J dropped 1; count of bases not matched to a gene: 5. The CDR3 bases are TGTGCCTGGGGGACAGCTCCATCCTACGAGCAGTACTTC. Translated: CAWGTAPSYEQYF.

This rearrangement joins TRBV7-7 to TRBJ2-1; 8 nucleotides match TRBD2. V was pared by 0 bases and J by 9 bases, with 10 bases of the junction left unmatched. The CDR3 runs 16 residues. Germline-derived CDR1 and CDR2 are SSHAT and FNYEAQ (reference sequence). CDR3 in amino acids: CASSLAVGLAISEQFF. The CDR3 nucleotides read TGTGCCAGCAGCTTAGCCGTCGGACTAGCAATCAGTGAGCAGTTCTTC.

The rearrangement joins TRBV7-9 to TRBJ2-1, with 10 bases identical to TRBD2. V lost 5 bases and J lost 8; bases outside the gene matches: 15. Germline lookup yields CDR1 SEHNR and CDR2 FQNEAQ (reference sequence). CDR3 size: 17 residues. This chain's CDR3 is CASSGEWYSGGMDEQFF. CDR3 DNA sequence: TGTGCCAGCAGCGGAGAGTGGTATAGCGGGGGGATGGATGAGCAGTTCTTC.

V and J are TRBV18 and TRBJ1-1; the D is unclear. The CDR3 covers 15 residues. V was cut by 0 bases and J by 3 bases, with 11 bases left in between. Germline loops: CDR1 KGHSH, CDR2 LQKENI. CDR3 nucleotide sequence: TGTGCCAGCTCACCACCGAATCGGGAACACACTGAAGCTTTCTTT. It yields the protein CASSPPNREHTEAFF.

This sequence joins TRBV13 and TRBJ1-1; 8 bases agree with TRBD1. With 5 bases clipped from V and 5 bases from J, the junction kept 10 bases outside the gene matches. Germline V gene sequence: CDR1 PRHDT, CDR2 FYEKMQ (reference sequence). CDR3 length: 15 residues. CDR3 sequence: CASSEHRGSGTEAFF. DNA of the CDR3: TGTGCCAGCAGCGAGCACAGGGGGAGTGGGACTGAAGCTTTCTTT.

The rearrangement uses TRBV19 and TRBJ1-1, with a tentative D call TRBD1 (6 bases). V was clipped by 7 bases and J by 0 bases, with 15 bases between them. CDR3 size: 15 residues. Germline V gene data show CDR1 as LNHDA and CDR2 as SQIVND (reference sequence). CDR3 region: CASTSGAVLNTEAFF. The CDR3 DNA reads as TGTGCCAGTACCTCAGGGGCAGTCCTGAACACTGAAGCTTTCTTT.

The chain links TRBV6-5 to TRBJ1-1; D gene ambiguous. In germline, CDR1 is MNHEY, CDR2 SVGAGI. CDR3 length: 14 amino acids. Trimming removed 5 bases at V and 1 base at J, with 11 bases between. Here the CDR3 DNA reads TGTGCCAGCAGTCTCTTGTCGGGGAACACTGAAGCTTTCTTT. This gives the protein CASSLLSGNTEAFF.

The chain is built from TRBV27 and TRBJ2-2; 14 positions agree with TRBD2. Germline trimming cut 2 bases from V and 3 bases from J; bases unmatched to any gene: 8. Germline CDR1 MNHEY, CDR2 SMNVEV (reference sequence). This CDR3 region has 19 residues. The CDR3 region is CASSLEGLAGVSHTGELFF. As DNA, the CDR3 is TGTGCCAGCAGTTTAGAGGGACTAGCGGGAGTTTCGCACACCGGGGAGCTGTTTTTT.

The chain employs TRBV7-9 and TRBJ2-1; TRBD2 agrees at 14 bases. Per the germline V gene, CDR1 is SEHNR and CDR2 is FQNEAQ (reference sequence). CDR3 size: 18 residues. Trimming cost V 4 bases and J 0 bases; bases outside gene matches: 5. This CDR3 is CASSSGLAGGRSYNEQFF. The DNA for the CDR3 is TGTGCCAGCAGCTCAGGACTAGCGGGGGGCCGCTCCTACAATGAGCAGTTCTTC.

This chain uses TRBV6-1 with TRBJ2-3; tentative D call: TRBD2 (6 bases). This CDR3 comprises 13 residues. Germline V gene data show CDR1 as MNHNS and CDR2 as SASEGT. Trimming pared 3 bases from V and 5 bases from J, leaving 9 bases between. The CDR3 region is CASSDGGLDTQYF. Written as DNA, the CDR3 is TGTGCCAGCAGTGATGGGGGGTTAGATACGCAGTATTTT.

The V call is TRBV5-1, the J call TRBJ2-7; 10 bases align to TRBD2. Trimming at V came to 1 base and at J to 2 bases, leaving 3 bases not matched to a gene. Germline lookup yields CDR1 SGHRS and CDR2 YFSETQ. This CDR3 has 15 amino acids. CDR3 in amino acids: CASSLKAGGAYEQYF. CDR3 nucleotide sequence: TGCGCCAGCAGCTTGAAAGCGGGGGGGGCCTACGAGCAGTACTTC.

The rearrangement joins TRBV6-6 to TRBJ2-1; 8 nucleotides match TRBD2. Losses at the gene ends were 5 bases for V and 8 bases for J; bases not matched to a gene: 20. The CDR3 totals 18 residues. From germline, CDR1 is MNHNY and CDR2 SVGAGI (reference sequence). This CDR3 reads CASSPAGGAAWTTDEQFF. CDR3 in DNA: TGTGCCAGCAGTCCGGCGGGGGGCGCGGCGTGGACTACCGATGAGCAGTTCTTC.

J is TRBJ2-5 and V is TRBV6-5; possibly TRBD2 for D (5 bases). The germline gives CDR1 MNHEY, CDR2 SVGAGI. Trimming shortened V by 2 bases and J by 5 bases, and 9 bases separated the two germline ends. The CDR3 is 13 residues long. The chain's CDR3 is CASSYAGGETQYF. CDR3 coding DNA: TGTGCCAGCAGTTACGCAGGCGGGGAGACCCAGTACTTC.

The chain has TRBV27 and TRBJ1-6; D is ambiguous. This CDR3 has 14 amino acids. The V end lost 2 bases, the J end lost 6 bases, and 8 bases lay between the germline ends. The V gene's germline CDR1 is MNHEY and CDR2 SMNVEV (reference sequence). The CDR3 sequence: CASSLEVGNSPLHF. CDR3 sequence (DNA): TGTGCCAGCAGTTTAGAGGTCGGTAATTCACCCCTCCACTTT.

The chain couples TRBV6-2 or TRBV6-3 to TRBJ2-2; D not resolved. This CDR3 comprises 14 residues. V was shortened by 1 base and J by 0 bases, with 3 bases between the two germline ends. Germline CDR1 MNHEY, CDR2 SVGEGT. The CDR3 DNA follows: TGTGCCAGCAGTTACTTAGCGAACACCGGGGAGCTGTTTTTT. Residues: CASSYLANTGELFF.

This chain connects TRBV2 to TRBJ1-2; TRBD1 agrees at 9 bases. The germline CDR1 and CDR2 sequences are SNHLY and FYNNEI. The CDR3 extends over 14 amino acids. J gave up 1 base and V 6 bases, and 3 bases lay outside the gene matches. CDR3 nucleotide sequence: TGTGCCAGCAGGTCGACAGGGGGTAACTATGGCTACACCTTC. Encoded protein: CASRSTGGNYGYTF.

The rearrangement joins TRBV6-5 to TRBJ1-3; tentatively, D is TRBD1 (5 bases). CDR3 length equals 14 residues. CDR1 and CDR2 from the germline V gene are MNHEY and SVGAGI. V lost 6 bases and J lost 1, with 10 bases in between. The CDR3 protein is CASSPGLSGNTIYF. In DNA, the CDR3 is TGTGCCAGCAGCCCAGGGTTATCTGGAAACACCATATATTTT.

CDR3 region: CASSPTGVTEAFF. The CDR3 DNA reads as TGTGCCAGCAGCCCCACAGGGGTCACTGAAGCTTTCTTT. This chain connects TRBV7-9 to TRBJ1-1; 7 bases match TRBD1. After removal of 5 bases from V and 4 bases from J, the junction contained 4 bases not matched to a gene. Germline V gives CDR1 SEHNR, CDR2 FQNEAQ (reference sequence). The CDR3 is 13 residues long.